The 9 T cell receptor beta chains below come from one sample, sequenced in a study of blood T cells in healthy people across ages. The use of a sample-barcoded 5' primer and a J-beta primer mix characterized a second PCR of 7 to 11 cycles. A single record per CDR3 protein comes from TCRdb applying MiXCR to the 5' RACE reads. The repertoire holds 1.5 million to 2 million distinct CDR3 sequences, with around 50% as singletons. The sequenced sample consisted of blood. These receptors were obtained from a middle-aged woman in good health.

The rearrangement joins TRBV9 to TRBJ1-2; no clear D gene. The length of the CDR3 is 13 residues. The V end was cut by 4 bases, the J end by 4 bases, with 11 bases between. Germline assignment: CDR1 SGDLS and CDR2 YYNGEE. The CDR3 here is CASSTQHLYGYTF. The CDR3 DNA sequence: TGTGCCAGCAGCACACAACACCTCTATGGCTACACCTTC.

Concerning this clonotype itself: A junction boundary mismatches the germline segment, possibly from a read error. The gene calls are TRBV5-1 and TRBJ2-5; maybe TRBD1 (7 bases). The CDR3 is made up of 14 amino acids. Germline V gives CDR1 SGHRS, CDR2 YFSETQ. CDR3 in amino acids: CVSSLGGGAETQYF. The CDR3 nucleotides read TGCGTCAGCAGCTTAGGAGGGGGCGCGGAGACCCAGTACTTC.

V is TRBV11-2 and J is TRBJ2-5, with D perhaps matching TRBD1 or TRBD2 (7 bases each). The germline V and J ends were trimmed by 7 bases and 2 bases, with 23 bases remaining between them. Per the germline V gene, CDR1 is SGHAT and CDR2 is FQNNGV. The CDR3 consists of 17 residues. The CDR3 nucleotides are TGTGCCAGCACCTCCCTGGGAGGGGGCTGGGTACAAGAGACCCAGTACTTC. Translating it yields CASTSLGGGWVQETQYF.

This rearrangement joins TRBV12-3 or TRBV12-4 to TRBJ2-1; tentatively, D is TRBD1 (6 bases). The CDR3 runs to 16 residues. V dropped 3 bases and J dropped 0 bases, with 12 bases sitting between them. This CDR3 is CASSFQGPSSYNEQFF. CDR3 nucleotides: TGTGCCAGCAGTTTCCAGGGGCCGAGCTCCTACAATGAGCAGTTCTTC.

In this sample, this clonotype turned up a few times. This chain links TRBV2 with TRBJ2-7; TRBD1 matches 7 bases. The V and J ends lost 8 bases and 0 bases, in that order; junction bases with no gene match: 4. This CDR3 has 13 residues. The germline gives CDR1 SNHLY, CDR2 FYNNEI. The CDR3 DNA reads TGTGCCAGCGGAACAGGGGTCTCCTACGAGCAGTACTTC. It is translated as CASGTGVSYEQYF.

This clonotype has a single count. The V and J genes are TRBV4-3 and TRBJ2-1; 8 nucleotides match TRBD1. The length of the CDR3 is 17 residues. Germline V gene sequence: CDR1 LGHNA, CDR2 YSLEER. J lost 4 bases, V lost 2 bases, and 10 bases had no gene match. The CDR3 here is CASSQYRHRGAYNEQFF. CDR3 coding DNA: TGCGCCAGCAGCCAATATCGGCACAGGGGGGCTTACAATGAGCAGTTCTTC.

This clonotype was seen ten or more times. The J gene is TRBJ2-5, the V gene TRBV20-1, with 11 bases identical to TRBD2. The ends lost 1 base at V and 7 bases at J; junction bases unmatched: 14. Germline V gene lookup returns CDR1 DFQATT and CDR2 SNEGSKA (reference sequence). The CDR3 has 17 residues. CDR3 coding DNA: TGCAGTGCTAGAGGTCCCACTAGCGGGGGCCTTGGGGGGACCCAGTACTTC. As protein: CSARGPTSGGLGGTQYF.

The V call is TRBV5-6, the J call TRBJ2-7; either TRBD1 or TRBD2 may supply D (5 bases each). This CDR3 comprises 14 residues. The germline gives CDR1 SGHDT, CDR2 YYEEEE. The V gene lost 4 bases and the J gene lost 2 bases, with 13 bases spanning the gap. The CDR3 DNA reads TGTGCCAGCAGCGAAAGGGACCAGCCCTACGAGCAGTACTTC. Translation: CASSERDQPYEQYF.

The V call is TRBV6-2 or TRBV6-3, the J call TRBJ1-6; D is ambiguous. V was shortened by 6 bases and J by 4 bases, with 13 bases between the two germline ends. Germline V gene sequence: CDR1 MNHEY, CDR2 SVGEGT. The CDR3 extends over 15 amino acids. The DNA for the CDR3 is TGTGCCAGCAGCCCGACGGGATTATATAATTCACCCCTCCACTTT. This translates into CASSPTGLYNSPLHF.